These 27 T cell receptor beta chains came from one sample sequenced in a study of shared clonotypes between healthy human individuals. Clones were read by immunoSEQ multiplex PCR, and TCRdb kept only the in-frame ones, dropping some. The table lists about 230,000 clones, approximately 65% of them singletons. Material for sequencing was memory CD4+ T cells sorted from blood. Subset defined: CD45RA-negative fraction. Receptors were obtained from a man aged 25-40 years in good health.

This clone was counted only a few times. The chain carries TRBV7-3 and TRBJ2-1; TRBD2 matches 13 bases. V lost 5 bases and J lost 10; bases outside the gene matches: 5. This CDR3 has 14 residues. Germline CDR1 reads SGHTA; CDR2 reads FQGTGA. The DNA of the CDR3 is TGTGCCAGCAGCACCGGGACTAGCGGGACCGAGCAGTTCTTC. Encoded protein: CASSTGTSGTEQFF.

The chain links TRBV5-1 to TRBJ2-5; 7 bases map to TRBD1. Per germline, CDR1 SGHRS and CDR2 YFSETQ. Trimming cost V 5 bases and J 4 bases; bases outside gene matches: 11. This CDR3 contains 15 residues. Written as DNA, the CDR3 is TGCGCCAGCAGTTCTACAGGGGCGCTTCTAGAGACCCAGTACTTC. It codes for CASSSTGALLETQYF.

The chain joins TRBV29-1 to TRBJ2-1; no definite D call. This CDR3 has 11 residues. Germline assignment: CDR1 SQVTM and CDR2 ANQGSEA. V lost 3 bases, J lost 16 bases, and 16 bases lay in between. The CDR3 nucleotides read TGCAGCGTTGAGTCGCGGATCCTGCGTTTCTTC. This gives the protein CSVESRILRFF.

This clone was observed a single time. This chain joins TRBV19 and TRBJ1-2; a weak D match, TRBD1 (6 bases). The V end lost 3 bases, the J end lost 8 bases, and 10 bases lay between the germline ends. Looked up from germline, CDR1 is LNHDA and CDR2 is SQIVND (reference sequence). This CDR3 comprises 12 residues. As DNA, the CDR3 is TGTGCCAGTAGTATGAACAGGGAAGGCTACACCTTC. Translated: CASSMNREGYTF.

A few counts support this clone. Different DNA sequences within this sample yield the same CDR3. The chain carries TRBV18 and TRBJ2-5; 9 bases match TRBD2. Germline values: CDR1 KGHSH, CDR2 LQKENI. V trimming: 1 base; J trimming: 5 bases; junction bases outside the gene matches: 5. The CDR3 loop spans 15 amino acids. The CDR3 nucleotides are TGTGCCAGCTCACCACTAGCGGGAGTTGGGGAGACCCAGTACTTC. Amino acid sequence: CASSPLAGVGETQYF.

The V and J genes are TRBV7-9 and TRBJ2-4, with a weak D call TRBD2 (6 bases). This CDR3 region has 16 residues. CDR1 SEHNR and CDR2 FQNEAQ come from the germline V gene (reference sequence). Deletions cut 1 base from V and 0 bases from J, with 10 bases between. This CDR3 is CASSLEGGLAKNIQYF. CDR3 nucleotides: TGTGCCAGCAGCTTAGAGGGAGGACTAGCCAAAAACATTCAGTACTTC. The entire variable domain, with the rest obtained from reference TRBV7-9 and TRBJ2-4, is as follows: DTGVSQNPRHKITKRGQNVTFRCDPISEHNRLYWYRQTLGQGPEFLTYFQNEAQLEKSRLLSDRFSAERPKGSFSTLEIQRTEQGDSAMYLCASSLEGGLAKNIQYFGAGTRLSVL.

This clone was observed many times. The DNA for the CDR3 is TGTGCCACCCGGCGGAGCACAGATACGCAGTATTTT. As protein: CATRRSTDTQYF. The chain links TRBV2 to TRBJ2-3, with no clear D. V gave up 10 bases and J gave up 0 bases, with 8 bases separating them. The CDR3 totals 12 residues. Germline CDR1 SNHLY, CDR2 FYNNEI.

This chain connects TRBV19 to TRBJ2-1; 14 bases agree with TRBD2. Losses at the gene ends were 9 bases for V and 3 bases for J; bases not matched to a gene: 16. Germline values: CDR1 LNHDA, CDR2 SQIVND (reference sequence). This CDR3 spans 19 amino acids. CDR3 in DNA: TGTGCCAGCTCCCTCGGACTAGCGGGAGGTTCCCTATTCTACAATGAGCAGTTCTTC. It encodes CASSLGLAGGSLFYNEQFF.

This sequence joins TRBV19 and TRBJ1-2; the D is unclear. V shed 5 bases and J shed 7 bases, with 8 bases lying between them. Germline V gene lookup returns CDR1 LNHDA and CDR2 SQIVND (reference sequence). The CDR3 is 11 residues long. The CDR3 region has the DNA TGTGCCAGTAGTCACGGGGTTGGCTACACCTTC. It encodes CASSHGVGYTF.

In this sample, this clone turned up a few times. This sequence joins TRBV9 and TRBJ2-5; 13 bases match TRBD2. The junction had 3 bases not matched to a gene; V was cut back by 3 bases and J by 4 bases. The CDR3 is made up of 15 amino acids. Looked up from germline, CDR1 is SGDLS and CDR2 is YYNGEE. The CDR3 bases are TGTGCCAGCAGCGCGACTAGCGGGAGGTCAGAGACCCAGTACTTC. Translated: CASSATSGRSETQYF.

This clone was found a few times. The chain uses TRBV7-2 and TRBJ2-1; D unresolved. Trimming removed 6 bases from V and 9 bases from J, with 15 bases in between. Germline V gene sequence: CDR1 SGHTA, CDR2 FQGNSA. CDR3 size: 13 residues. As DNA, the CDR3 is TGTGCCAGCAGTCTCCTTCTAGGAGCTGAGCAGTTCTTC. It encodes CASSLLLGAEQFF.

The V and J genes are TRBV30 and TRBJ2-7, with D possibly being TRBD1 (5 bases). Germline loops: CDR1 GTSNPN, CDR2 SVGIG (reference sequence). V was trimmed by 3 bases and J by 3 bases, leaving 27 bases between them. This CDR3 region has 18 residues. The CDR3 DNA reads TGTGCCTGGAGCTCCAGGGCCCGGCTTCTACTAACCAACTACGAGCAGTACTTC. It translates to CAWSSRARLLLTNYEQYF.

This clone came up a few times. The chain uses TRBV29-1 and TRBJ2-7; D may be TRBD2 (6 bases). With 4 bases removed from V and 2 bases from J, the gap between germline ends came to 12 bases. This CDR3 spans 13 amino acids. The germline CDR1 and CDR2 sequences are SQVTM and ANQGSEA. The CDR3 nucleotides read TGCAGCGTTGGCGGGACTCGGACCTACGAGCAGTACTTC. The encoded protein is CSVGGTRTYEQYF.

The J gene is TRBJ2-3, the V gene TRBV4-1, with D perhaps matching TRBD2 (6 bases). This CDR3 region has 14 residues. The ends were cut back, 1 base at V and 9 bases at J, with 14 bases in the middle. Germline V gene lookup returns CDR1 MGHRA and CDR2 YSYEKL. CDR3 amino acids: CASSQVGGFGTQYF. CDR3 nucleotides: TGCGCCAGCAGCCAAGTGGGGGGATTTGGGACGCAGTATTTT.

The chain joins TRBV5-4 to TRBJ2-2, with D unclear. The V end lost 0 bases, the J end lost 0 bases, and 6 bases lay between the germline ends. Germline values: CDR1 SGHNT, CDR2 YYREEE (reference sequence). The CDR3 is 15 residues long. The chain's CDR3 is CASSLDPANTGELFF. The CDR3 DNA is TGTGCCAGCAGCTTGGATCCGGCGAACACCGGGGAGCTGTTTTTT. Looking up the rest from reference TRBV5-4 and TRBJ2-2 gives the full variable domain: ETGVTQSPTHLIKTRGQQVTLRCSSQSGHNTVSWYQQALGQGPQFIFQYYREEENGRGNFPPRFSGLQFPNYSSELNVNALELDDSALYLCASSLDPANTGELFFGEGSRLTVL.

In this sample, this clone turned up many times. The CDR3 protein is CASNLRGLDGYTF. CDR3 coding DNA: TGTGCCAGCAACCTCAGGGGGCTTGATGGCTACACCTTC. The chain joins TRBV28 to TRBJ1-2, with 8 bases fitting TRBD1. This CDR3 region has 13 residues. J was trimmed by 6 bases and V by 7 bases; bases with no gene match: 7. From germline, CDR1 is MDHEN and CDR2 SYDVKM.

The CDR3 nucleotides are TGTGCCAGTAGTATACGACGGGGGAATGGCTACACCTTC. Translated, it gives CASSIRRGNGYTF. V gene TRBV19 combines with J gene TRBJ1-2, with D maybe TRBD1 (5 bases). The V and J ends lost 2 bases and 6 bases respectively, with 10 bases between them. This CDR3 comprises 13 residues. The germline V gene has CDR1 LNHDA and CDR2 SQIVND (reference sequence).

The CDR3 DNA is TGTGCCAGCAGCCTAAGGACGGGATCTGGAAACACCATATATTTT. Translating it yields CASSLRTGSGNTIYF. V gene TRBV14 combines with J gene TRBJ1-3, with D unclear. Germline loops: CDR1 SGHDN, CDR2 FVKESK. This CDR3 has 15 amino acids. V was clipped by 4 bases and J by 1 base, with 11 bases between them.

The chain uses TRBV11-2 and TRBJ1-3; 9 bases are shared with TRBD1. Germline V gene sequence: CDR1 SGHAT, CDR2 FQNNGV. The CDR3 is 17 amino acids. Unmatched junction bases numbered 11, after V lost 7 bases and J lost 1 base. For the CDR3, the DNA is TGTGCCAGCACCGTCGGACAGGGGATTACTTCTGGAAACACCATATATTTT. The encoded protein is CASTVGQGITSGNTIYF. The full variable domain, in which reference TRBV11-2 and TRBJ1-3 provide the parts outside the CDR3, is EAGVAQSPRYKIIEKRQSVAFWCNPISGHATLYWYQQILGQGPKLLIQFQNNGVVDDSQLPKDRFSAERLKGVDSTLKIQPAKLEDSAVYLCASTVGQGITSGNTIYFGEGSWLTVV.

This clone was detected only a few times. This rearrangement joins TRBV19 to TRBJ2-3, with 8 bases aligning to TRBD2. There are 14 residues in the CDR3. Germline CDR1 LNHDA, CDR2 SQIVND (reference sequence). The V segment lost 6 bases and the J segment 0 bases; nucleotides outside the gene matches: 2. This CDR3 is CASRAGVSTDTQYF. The DNA for the CDR3 is TGTGCCAGTAGAGCGGGAGTCAGCACAGATACGCAGTATTTT.

The chain is built from TRBV27 and TRBJ2-3; D is unresolved. V lost 2 bases to trimming and J lost 1 base, with 10 bases between them. The CDR3 runs to 15 residues. Germline values: CDR1 MNHEY, CDR2 SMNVEV (reference sequence). CDR3: CASSLRVVGTDTQYF. The CDR3 nucleotides are TGTGCCAGCAGTTTAAGAGTGGTGGGCACAGATACGCAGTATTTT.

The chain links TRBV16 to TRBJ1-1; TRBD1 matches at 8 bases. Germline V gene data show CDR1 as KGHSY and CDR2 as FQNENV. The CDR3 consists of 14 residues. V was pared by 5 bases and J by 3 bases, with 5 bases of the junction left unmatched. The CDR3 reads CASSKTGADTEAFF. For the CDR3, the DNA is TGTGCCAGCAGCAAGACAGGGGCGGACACTGAAGCTTTCTTT.

This sequence joins TRBV28 and TRBJ1-2; TRBD1 matches at 9 bases. J was trimmed by 3 bases and V by 2 bases; bases with no gene match: 4. Germline V gene data show CDR1 as MDHEN and CDR2 as SYDVKM. This CDR3 comprises 15 residues. The CDR3 spells CASSLGTGRYYGYTF. Here the CDR3 DNA reads TGTGCCAGCAGTTTAGGGACAGGGCGCTACTATGGCTACACCTTC.

The rearrangement uses TRBV28 and TRBJ1-1, with D uncertain. The germline CDR1 and CDR2 sequences are MDHEN and SYDVKM. Trimming left V 3 bases short and J 7 bases short, with 12 bases between. This CDR3 is built from 13 residues. The CDR3 DNA reads as TGTGCCAGCAGTTTCGGTCTGCCTGGTGAAGCTTTCTTT. Its protein product is CASSFGLPGEAFF.

V gene TRBV9 combines with J gene TRBJ2-1; TRBD1 is a possible D gene (5 bases). From germline, CDR1 is SGDLS and CDR2 YYNGEE. Deletions cut 0 bases from V and 7 bases from J, with 14 bases between. The CDR3 sequence is 15 residues long. The CDR3 protein is CASSVGSLGRNEQFF. CDR3 bases: TGTGCCAGCAGCGTAGGGTCTCTGGGGCGGAATGAGCAGTTCTTC.

The chain carries TRBV2 and TRBJ2-3; no clear D gene. The CDR3 totals 12 residues. The V end lost 6 bases, the J end lost 2 bases, and 6 bases lay between the germline ends. In germline, CDR1 is SNHLY, CDR2 FYNNEI. Here the CDR3 DNA reads TGTGCCAGCAGAGGGTACACAGATACGCAGTATTTT. Amino acid sequence: CASRGYTDTQYF.

The chain combines TRBV5-8 with TRBJ2-3; D is perhaps TRBD2 (5 bases). This CDR3 is 16 amino acids long. Germline V lookup: CDR1 SGHTS, CDR2 YDEGEE. Deletions cut 1 base from V and 2 bases from J, with 14 bases between. The CDR3 region is CASSLFQRIDTDTQYF. CDR3 coding DNA: TGTGCCAGCAGCTTGTTCCAGCGGATCGACACAGATACGCAGTATTTT.